The 2 T cell receptor beta chains listed next were all sequenced from one sample in a study of T cell repertoires in cytomegalovirus infection. TCRdb ran MiXCR on the reads and lists one entry per CDR3 protein. The sample includes hundreds of thousands of distinct CDR3 sequences, around 24% of them seen just once. The sequencing sample was made of CD8+ T cells from PBMCs. All receptors come from a human donor in good health (CMV status not recorded). Some clones in this sample may be carry-over from other donors' samples.

This clonotype was found many times. This rearrangement joins TRBV7-9 to TRBJ2-3; D may be TRBD2 (6 bases). Germline V CDR1 and CDR2: SEHNR, FQNEAQ (reference sequence). The CDR3 runs 14 residues. Trimming stripped 8 bases from V and 3 bases from J, with 15 bases between. CDR3 protein: CASGAPGETDTQYF. Here the CDR3 DNA reads TGTGCCAGCGGGGCTCCGGGGGAAACAGATACGCAGTATTTT.

This clonotype was seen repeatedly, ten times or more. The J gene is TRBJ1-1, the V gene TRBV6-2 or TRBV6-3, with 9 nucleotides matching TRBD1. Germline CDR1 is MNHEY and CDR2 is SVGEGT. V lost 4 bases, J lost 7 bases, and 7 bases stayed unmatched. The CDR3 sequence is 14 residues long. The CDR3 DNA follows: TGTGCCAGCAGTTCCCGGACAGGGGCGATTGAAGCTTTCTTT. Its protein is CASSSRTGAIEAFF.